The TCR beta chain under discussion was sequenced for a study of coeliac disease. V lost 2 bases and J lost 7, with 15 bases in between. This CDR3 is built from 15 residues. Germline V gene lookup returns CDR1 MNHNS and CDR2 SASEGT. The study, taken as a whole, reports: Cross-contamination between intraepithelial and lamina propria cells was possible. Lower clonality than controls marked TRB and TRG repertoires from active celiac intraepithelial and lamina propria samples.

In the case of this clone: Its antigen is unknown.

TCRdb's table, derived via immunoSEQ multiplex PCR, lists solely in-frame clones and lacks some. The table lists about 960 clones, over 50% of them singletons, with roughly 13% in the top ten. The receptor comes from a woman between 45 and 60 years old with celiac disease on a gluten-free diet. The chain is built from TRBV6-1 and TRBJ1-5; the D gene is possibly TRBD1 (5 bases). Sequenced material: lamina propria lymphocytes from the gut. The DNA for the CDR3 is TGTGCCAGCAGTGAATGGGGGGATTCCCGACAGCCCCAGCATTTT. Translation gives CASSEWGDSRQPQHF.